This T cell receptor beta chain was sequenced for a study of T cell responses to AZD1222 COVID-19 vaccine. J lost 1 base, V lost 6 bases, and 6 bases had no gene match. Germline CDR1 reads MNHNS; CDR2 reads SASEGT. This CDR3 region has 14 residues. The table lists this clone with a count of one. The data were produced by immunoSEQ multiplex PCR, yet TCRdb's version contains in-frame clones alone and is incomplete. Here the sample spans 85,000 or so clones, around 89% being singletons. This receptor was obtained from an adult in good health. V and J are TRBV6-1 and TRBJ2-7; 7 nucleotides align to TRBD1. Sample: peripheral blood, taken on day 0 of AZD1222 vaccination. CDR3 region: CASSRDSPSYEQYF. The CDR3 nucleotides are TGTGCCAGCAGCCGGGACAGTCCGTCCTACGAGCAGTACTTC.